One sample yielded the 8 T cell receptor beta chains listed below, sequenced in a study of T cell responses to AZD1222 COVID-19 vaccine (dated by TCRdb to the early 2020s). The library was built by means of the immunoSEQ multiplex PCR assay. Drawn from immuneACCESS, this table holds only the in-frame rearrangements with V and J called that TCRdb kept. Clones are partly lost; checked studies trace under half to an unresolved V gene and leave the rest unexplained. Counted in this sample were about 150,000 clones; 87% of them appeared once. Around 1% of the sample goes to the ten largest clones. Reading the label with the study, this specimen's time point is: about 28 days (+/-7) after the second vaccine dose. Sequenced here: peripheral blood, sampled 28 days after the second AZD1222 dose. These receptors were collected from an adult who received the AZD1222 COVID-19 vaccine.

The V and J genes are TRBV7-8 and TRBJ1-6; no firm D call. This CDR3 has 13 residues. Trimming left V 7 bases short and J 8 bases short, with 12 bases between. Per the germline V gene, CDR1 is SGHVS and CDR2 is FQNEAQ. The CDR3 DNA reads as TGTGCCAGCACCCTACTGGGGTATTCACCCCTCCACTTT. Its translation is CASTLLGYSPLHF.

With regard to this clone: Other DNA sequences within the sample encode an identical CDR3. This chain connects TRBV5-1 to TRBJ2-5; D may be TRBD1 or TRBD2 (5 bases each). The CDR3 has 15 amino acids. Per germline, CDR1 SGHRS and CDR2 YFSETQ. Trimming removed 4 bases from V and 2 bases from J, with 15 bases in between. Written as DNA, the CDR3 is TGCGCCAGCAGCCCCGGGACGGACGTACAAGAGACCCAGTACTTC. It yields the protein CASSPGTDVQETQYF. Full variable domain (outside the CDR3, taken from reference TRBV5-1 and TRBJ2-5): KAGVTQTPRYLIKTRGQQVTLSCSPISGHRSVSWYQQTPGQGLQFLFEYFSETQRNKGNFPGRFSGRQFSNSRSEMNVSTLELGDSALYLCASSPGTDVQETQYFGPGTRLLVL.

V is TRBV30 and J is TRBJ2-2, with 7 bases matching TRBD1. V lost 4 bases and J lost 1; bases outside the gene matches: 6. CDR1 GTSNPN and CDR2 SVGIG come from the germline V gene (reference sequence). The CDR3 spans 15 residues. DNA of the CDR3: TGTGCCTGGAATGACAGGGCACTGAACACCGGGGAGCTGTTTTTT. Its protein product is CAWNDRALNTGELFF.

This chain joins TRBV10-1 and TRBJ1-1; perhaps TRBD1 as D (5 bases). Trimming took off 6 bases at V and 3 bases at J, with 8 bases between the two ends. Germline V gene lookup returns CDR1 WNHNN and CDR2 SYGVQD (reference sequence). CDR3 length equals 12 residues. The CDR3 DNA follows: TGCGCCAGCAGCGGGGACGACACTGAAGCTTTCTTT. Translated, it gives CASSGDDTEAFF.

On this clone itself: Relative to the germline gene, one junction end is altered; a read error may explain this. V gene TRBV7-9 combines with J gene TRBJ1-6, with TRBD1 as a possible D gene (5 bases). Germline V lookup: CDR1 SEHNR, CDR2 FQNEAQ (reference sequence). This CDR3 is 18 amino acids long. CDR3 nucleotides: TGTGCCAGCACCTTAGGGAAGGGGAGAAGCTCCTATAATTCACCCCTCCACTTT. It specifies CASTLGKGRSSYNSPLHF. Using reference TRBV7-9 and TRBJ1-6 for the parts outside the CDR3, the full variable domain is DTGVSQNPRHKITKRGQNVTFRCDPISEHNRLYWYRQTLGQGPEFLTYFQNEAQLEKSRLLSDRFSAERPKGSFSTLEIQRTEQGDSAMYLCASTLGKGRSSYNSPLHFGNGTRLTVT.

V and J are TRBV5-1 and TRBJ1-1; no clear D. The ends were cut back, 1 base at V and 11 bases at J, with 15 bases in the middle. The V gene's germline CDR1 is SGHRS and CDR2 YFSETQ. The CDR3 is 13 residues long. The CDR3 coding sequence is TGCGCCAGCAGCTTGCGAGGGCTCGAATGGGCTTTCTTT. Its translation: CASSLRGLEWAFF. The complete variable domain, with remaining parts taken from reference TRBV5-1 and TRBJ1-1, reads KAGVTQTPRYLIKTRGQQVTLSCSPISGHRSVSWYQQTPGQGLQFLFEYFSETQRNKGNFPGRFSGRQFSNSRSEMNVSTLELGDSALYLCASSLRGLEWAFFGQGTRLTVV.

V and J are TRBV6-5 and TRBJ2-3; 11 bases align to TRBD1. The CDR3 runs 16 residues. V was pared by 2 bases and J by 4 bases, with 5 bases of the junction left unmatched. Germline values: CDR1 MNHEY, CDR2 SVGAGI. The CDR3 here is CASSYPPGQGADTQYF. In DNA form, the CDR3 reads TGTGCCAGCAGTTACCCGCCGGGACAGGGGGCAGATACGCAGTATTTT.

The chain is built from TRBV9 and TRBJ2-6, with 7 positions matching TRBD1. The CDR3 extends over 16 amino acids. V lost 7 bases and J lost 0; bases outside the gene matches: 7. Germline V gives CDR1 SGDLS, CDR2 YYNGEE. The CDR3 region is CASARDSPSGANVLTF. CDR3 nucleotides: TGTGCCAGCGCTCGGGACAGTCCCTCTGGGGCCAACGTCCTGACTTTC.